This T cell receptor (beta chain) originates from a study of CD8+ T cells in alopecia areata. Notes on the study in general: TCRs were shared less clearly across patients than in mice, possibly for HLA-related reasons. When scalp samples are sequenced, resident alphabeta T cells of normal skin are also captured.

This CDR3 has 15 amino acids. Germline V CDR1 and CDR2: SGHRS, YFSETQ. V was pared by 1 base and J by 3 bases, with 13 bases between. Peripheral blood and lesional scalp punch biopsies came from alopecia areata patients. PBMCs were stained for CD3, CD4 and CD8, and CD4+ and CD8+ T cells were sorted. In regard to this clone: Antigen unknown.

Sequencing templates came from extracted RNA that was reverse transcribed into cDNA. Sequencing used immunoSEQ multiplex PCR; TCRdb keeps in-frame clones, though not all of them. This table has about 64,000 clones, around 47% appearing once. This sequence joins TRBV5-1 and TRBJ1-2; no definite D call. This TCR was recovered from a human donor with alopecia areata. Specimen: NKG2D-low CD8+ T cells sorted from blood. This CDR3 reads CASSLTRTGYYGYTF. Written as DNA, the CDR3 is TGCGCCAGCAGCTTGACCCGAACGGGGTACTATGGCTACACCTTC.